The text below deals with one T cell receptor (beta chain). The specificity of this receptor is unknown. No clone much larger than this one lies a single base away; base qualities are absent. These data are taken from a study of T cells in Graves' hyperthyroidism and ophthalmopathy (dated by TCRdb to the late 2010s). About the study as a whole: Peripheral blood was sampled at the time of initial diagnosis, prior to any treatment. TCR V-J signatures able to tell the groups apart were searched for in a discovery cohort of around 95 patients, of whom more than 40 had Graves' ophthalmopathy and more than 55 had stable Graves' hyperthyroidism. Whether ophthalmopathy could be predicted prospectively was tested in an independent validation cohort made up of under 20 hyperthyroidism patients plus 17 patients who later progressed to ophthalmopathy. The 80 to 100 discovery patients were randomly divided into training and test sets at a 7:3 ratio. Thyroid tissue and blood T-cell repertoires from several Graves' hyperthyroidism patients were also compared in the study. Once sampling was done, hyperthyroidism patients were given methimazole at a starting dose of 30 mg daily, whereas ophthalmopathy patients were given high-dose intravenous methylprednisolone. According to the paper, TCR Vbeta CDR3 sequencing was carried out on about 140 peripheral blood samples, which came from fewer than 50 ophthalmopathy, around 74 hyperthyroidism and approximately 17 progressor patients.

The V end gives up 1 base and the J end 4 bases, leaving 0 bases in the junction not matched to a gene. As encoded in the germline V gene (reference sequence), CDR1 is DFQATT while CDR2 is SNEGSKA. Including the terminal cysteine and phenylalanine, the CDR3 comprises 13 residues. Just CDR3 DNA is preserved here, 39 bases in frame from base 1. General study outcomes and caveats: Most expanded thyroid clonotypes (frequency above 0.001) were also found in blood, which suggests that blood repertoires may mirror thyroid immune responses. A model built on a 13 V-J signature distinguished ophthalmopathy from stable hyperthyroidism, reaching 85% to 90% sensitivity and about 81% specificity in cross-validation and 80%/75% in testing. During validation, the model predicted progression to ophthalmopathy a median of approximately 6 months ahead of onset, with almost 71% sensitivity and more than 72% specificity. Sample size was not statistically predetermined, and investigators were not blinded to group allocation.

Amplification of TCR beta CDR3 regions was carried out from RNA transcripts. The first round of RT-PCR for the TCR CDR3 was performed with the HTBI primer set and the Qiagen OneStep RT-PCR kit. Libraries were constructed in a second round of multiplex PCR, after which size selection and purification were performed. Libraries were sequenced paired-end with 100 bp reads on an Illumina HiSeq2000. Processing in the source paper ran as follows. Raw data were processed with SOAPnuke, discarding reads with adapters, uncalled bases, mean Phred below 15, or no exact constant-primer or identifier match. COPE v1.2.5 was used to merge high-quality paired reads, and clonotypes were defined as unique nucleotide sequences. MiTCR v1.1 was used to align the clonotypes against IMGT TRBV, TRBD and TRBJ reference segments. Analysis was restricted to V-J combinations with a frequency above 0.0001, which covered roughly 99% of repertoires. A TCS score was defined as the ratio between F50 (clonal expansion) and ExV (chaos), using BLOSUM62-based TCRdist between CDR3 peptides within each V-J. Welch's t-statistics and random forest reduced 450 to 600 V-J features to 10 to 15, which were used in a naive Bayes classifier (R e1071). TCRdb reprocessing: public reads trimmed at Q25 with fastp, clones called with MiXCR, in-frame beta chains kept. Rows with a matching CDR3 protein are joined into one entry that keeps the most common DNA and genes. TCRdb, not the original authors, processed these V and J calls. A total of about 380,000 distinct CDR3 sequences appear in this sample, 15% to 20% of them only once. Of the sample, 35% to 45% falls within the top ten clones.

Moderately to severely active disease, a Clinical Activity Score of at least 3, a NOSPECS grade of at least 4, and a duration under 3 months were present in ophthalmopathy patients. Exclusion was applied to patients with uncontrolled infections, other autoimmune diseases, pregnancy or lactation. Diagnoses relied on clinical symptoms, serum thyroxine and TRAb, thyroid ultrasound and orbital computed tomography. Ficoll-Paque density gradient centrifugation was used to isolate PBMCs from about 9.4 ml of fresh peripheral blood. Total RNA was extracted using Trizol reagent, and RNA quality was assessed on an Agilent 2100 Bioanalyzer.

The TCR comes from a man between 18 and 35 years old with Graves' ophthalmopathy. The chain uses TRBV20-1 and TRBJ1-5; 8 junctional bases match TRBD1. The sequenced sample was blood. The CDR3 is CSARGDRNQPQHF. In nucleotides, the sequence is TGCAGTGCTAGAGGGGACAGGAATCAGCCCCAGCATTTT.